This T cell receptor (beta chain) stems from a study of blood T cell repertoires in COVID-19. Authors' analysis steps: It was from reference gene primer amplification that nucleated cell counts were estimated. The data were produced by immunoSEQ multiplex PCR, yet TCRdb's version contains in-frame clones alone and is incomplete. For V, J and clone size, that table is used; D and trimming come from the DNA. The sample carries roughly 20,000 clones, more than 65% recorded once. Followed longitudinally, the Seattle patients had been enrolled during active infection. Deletions cut 7 bases from V and 5 bases from J, with 13 bases between. There are 13 residues in the CDR3. Germline V gene sequence: CDR1 KGHDR, CDR2 SFDVKD.

The sequenced material came from peripheral blood. The chain is built from TRBV24-1 and TRBJ2-5; no reliable D call. The origin of this receptor is a man between 65 and 85 years old with COVID-19, enrolled during active disease. For the CDR3, the DNA is TGTGCCACCAGAAAGCTGCAATTGGAGACCCAGTACTTC. Its protein is CATRKLQLETQYF.